The 31 T cell receptor beta chains in this list originate from one sample, sequenced in a study of Graves' ophthalmopathy and Graves' hyperthyroidism. CDR3 regions of TCR beta were amplified from RNA transcripts. The first-round RT-PCR employed HTBI primers together with the Qiagen OneStep RT-PCR kit. A multiplex PCR was then performed as the second round. TCRdb re-called the multiplex PCR reads with MiXCR, one entry per CDR3 protein. The table shows fewer than 400,000 distinct CDR3 sequences, with roughly 18% occurring only once. The specimen sequenced was peripheral blood. These receptors were collected from a young woman with Graves' ophthalmopathy.

This clonotype appeared many times. This chain joins TRBV11-1 and TRBJ2-2; D is perhaps TRBD2 (6 bases). V lost 3 bases and J lost 1, with 12 bases in between. This CDR3 contains 16 residues. The germline V gene has CDR1 SGHAT and CDR2 FQDESV (reference sequence). CDR3 loop: CASSLGRGLNTGELFF. CDR3 sequence (DNA): TGTGCCAGCAGCTTGGGGCGGGGATTGAACACCGGGGAGCTGTTTTTT.

This clonotype was seen ten or more times. The chain recombines TRBV11-2 with TRBJ2-7; tentatively, D is TRBD2 (7 bases). Germline V lookup: CDR1 SGHAT, CDR2 FQNNGV. The CDR3 sequence is 15 residues long. Deletions cut 4 bases from V and 4 bases from J, with 17 bases between. CDR3 DNA: TGTGCCAGCAGCTATTCCTCGGGGGGCGAGTACGAGCAGTACTTC. It yields the protein CASSYSSGGEYEQYF.

This clonotype was seen at least ten times. V usage is TRBV25-1 and J usage is TRBJ1-1; a weak D match, TRBD1 (5 bases). CDR3 size: 13 residues. Trimming cost V 4 bases and J 7 bases, with 13 bases left between them. CDR1 and CDR2 from the germline V gene are MGHDK and SYGVNS. The CDR3 here is CASSGGGVVEAFF. DNA of the CDR3: TGTGCCAGCAGTGGGGGCGGGGTGGTTGAAGCTTTCTTT.

V usage is TRBV4-1 and J usage is TRBJ1-6; weak D call: TRBD1 (6 bases). The V end lost 0 bases, the J end lost 5 bases, and 14 bases lay between the germline ends. The CDR3 length is 17 residues. Germline-derived CDR1 and CDR2 are MGHRA and YSYEKL. In nucleotides, the CDR3 is TGCGCCAGCAGCCAAGATGCGACAGGCTGGCATAATTCACCCCTCCACTTT. It yields the protein CASSQDATGWHNSPLHF.

Details on this clonotype: At one end, the junction sequence differs from germline, possibly due to a read error. The rearrangement joins TRBV29-1 to TRBJ2-7; 10 nucleotides match TRBD1. Germline V gene lookup returns CDR1 SQVTM and CDR2 ANQGSEA. This CDR3 contains 13 residues. The CDR3 nucleotides read TGCAGCGTTGAAGGGACAGGGGGGCGCGAGCAGTGCTTC. Its translation: CSVEGTGGREQCF.

This clonotype was detected many times. This chain joins TRBV11-2 and TRBJ1-5; D is possibly TRBD1 (6 bases). The CDR3 covers 15 residues. The V end lost 4 bases, the J end lost 0 bases, and 10 bases lay between the germline ends. Germline V CDR1 and CDR2: SGHAT, FQNNGV. The CDR3 here is CASSSGVNSNQPQHF. The CDR3 coding sequence is TGTGCCAGCAGCTCAGGGGTGAATAGCAATCAGCCCCAGCATTTT.

Ten or more counts support this clonotype. The CDR3 sequence: CASSPTGPPGETQYF. In DNA, the CDR3 is TGTGCCAGCAGCCCGACAGGGCCCCCGGGGGAGACCCAGTACTTC. This chain uses TRBV2 with TRBJ2-5; 7 nucleotides agree with TRBD1. This CDR3 has 15 residues. Germline CDR1 is SNHLY and CDR2 is FYNNEI. Trimming cost V 6 bases and J 5 bases; bases outside gene matches: 12.

This clonotype showed up just once. The chain joins TRBV11-1 to TRBJ2-7; 10 positions match TRBD2. After removal of 5 bases from V and 2 bases from J, the junction contained 9 bases not matched to a gene. This CDR3 comprises 16 residues. Germline lookup yields CDR1 SGHAT and CDR2 FQDESV (reference sequence). CDR3 protein: CASSPRTSGAPYEQYF. The CDR3, as DNA: TGTGCCAGCAGCCCTCGTACTAGCGGGGCCCCCTACGAGCAGTACTTC.

There are many counts of this clonotype. The chain has TRBV3-1 and TRBJ1-5; D call uncertain. The germline V gene encodes CDR1 LGHDT and CDR2 YNNKEL (reference sequence). Trimming cost V 1 base and J 5 bases, with 9 bases left between them. CDR3 length: 14 residues. The CDR3 nucleotides are TGTGCCAGCAGCCAAGGTACATCGTATCAGCCCCAGCATTTT. Translation: CASSQGTSYQPQHF. Variable domain in full (rest from reference TRBV3-1 and TRBJ1-5): DTAVSQTPKYLVTQMGNDKSIKCEQNLGHDTMYWYKQDSKKFLKIMFSYNNKELIINETVPNRFSPKSPDKAHLNLHINSLELGDSAVYFCASSQGTSYQPQHFGDGTRLSIL.

This clonotype has a count of ten or more. The rearrangement links TRBV11-2 to TRBJ2-7; D assignment may be TRBD1 or TRBD2 (5 bases each). CDR1 and CDR2 from the germline V gene are SGHAT and FQNNGV. The CDR3 has 13 residues. Trimming took off 5 bases at V and 4 bases at J, with 12 bases between the two ends. CDR3: CASSAPGSYEQYF. The DNA of the CDR3 is TGTGCCAGCAGCGCACCAGGGAGTTACGAGCAGTACTTC.

This clonotype was observed at least ten times. The chain couples TRBV28 to TRBJ2-2, with 8 bases aligning to TRBD1. The V gene's germline CDR1 is MDHEN and CDR2 SYDVKM. The J segment lost 5 bases and the V segment lost 7 bases, leaving 9 bases of the junction unmatched. The CDR3 runs 15 residues. CDR3 amino acids: CASIRTGKRTGELFF. The CDR3 DNA sequence: TGTGCCAGCATTAGGACAGGGAAGAGAACCGGGGAGCTGTTTTTT. Together with reference TRBV28 and TRBJ2-2, the CDR3 gives the full variable domain: DVKVTQSSRYLVKRTGEKVFLECVQDMDHENMFWYRQDPGLGLRLIYFSYDVKMKEKGDIPEGYSVSREKKERFSLILESASTNQTSMYLCASIRTGKRTGELFFGEGSRLTVL.

CDR3 sequence reads: CAISSTSGASYEQYF. The CDR3 DNA is TGTGCCATCAGTTCGACTAGCGGAGCTTCCTACGAGCAGTACTTC. V and J are TRBV10-3 and TRBJ2-7; 9 nucleotides line up with TRBD2. The germline gives CDR1 ENHRY, CDR2 SYGVKD. V gave up 5 bases and J gave up 1 base; unmatched junction bases: 6. There are 15 residues in the CDR3.

This clonotype was observed a single time. V is TRBV28 and J is TRBJ2-7, with 11 bases matching TRBD2. Trimming cost V 4 bases and J 4 bases; bases outside gene matches: 6. The CDR3 totals 15 residues. CDR1 and CDR2 from the germline V gene are MDHEN and SYDVKM. This CDR3 is CASSSTSSGRYEQYF. The CDR3 DNA is TGTGCCAGCAGTTCAACCTCTAGCGGGAGGTACGAGCAGTACTTC.

This clonotype was seen repeatedly, ten times or more. V gene TRBV30 combines with J gene TRBJ2-5; 8 bases agree with TRBD2. V lost 5 bases to trimming and J lost 2 bases; unmatched junction nucleotides: 13. The CDR3 covers 16 residues. Per germline, CDR1 GTSNPN and CDR2 SVGIG (reference sequence). DNA of the CDR3: TGTGCCTGGGGGGGGGTAGCGGGGTTCGTTCAAGAGACCCAGTACTTC. Translation gives CAWGGVAGFVQETQYF. The complete variable domain, with remaining parts taken from reference TRBV30 and TRBJ2-5, reads SQTIHQWPATLVQPVGSPLSLECTVEGTSNPNLYWYRQAAGRGLQLLFYSVGIGQISSEVPQNLSASRPQDRQFILSSKKLLLSDSGFYLCAWGGVAGFVQETQYFGPGTRLLVL.

This clonotype came up many times. V gene TRBV28 combines with J gene TRBJ1-5, with 7 bases identical to TRBD1. Germline V gives CDR1 MDHEN, CDR2 SYDVKM. This CDR3 has 15 amino acids. V lost 5 bases to trimming and J lost 7 bases; unmatched junction nucleotides: 11. DNA for the CDR3: TGTGCCAGCAGTACCCGGGACAGTGTTTACCAGCCCCAGCATTTT. Residues: CASSTRDSVYQPQHF. The full variable domain, completed using reference TRBV28 and TRBJ1-5, is DVKVTQSSRYLVKRTGEKVFLECVQDMDHENMFWYRQDPGLGLRLIYFSYDVKMKEKGDIPEGYSVSREKKERFSLILESASTNQTSMYLCASSTRDSVYQPQHFGDGTRLSIL.

V and J are TRBV6-5 and TRBJ2-7, with D perhaps TRBD1 (5 bases). The CDR3 is 14 amino acids. Trimming cost V 2 bases and J 3 bases, with 11 bases left between them. CDR1 MNHEY and CDR2 SVGAGI come from the germline V gene. CDR3 loop: CASSYRPDNYEQYF. The CDR3 nucleotides read TGTGCCAGCAGTTACCGCCCGGACAACTACGAGCAGTACTTC.

Many counts were recorded for this clonotype. The V call is TRBV20-1, the J call TRBJ2-7; TRBD1 is a possible D gene (6 bases). Trimming stripped 0 bases from V and 3 bases from J, with 15 bases between. CDR3 length equals 15 residues. CDR1 is DFQATT and CDR2 is SNEGSKA in the germline V gene (reference sequence). The CDR3 region is CSARDRRGRNYEQYF. The CDR3, as DNA: TGCAGTGCTAGAGATCGAAGGGGGAGAAACTACGAGCAGTACTTC.

This clonotype was observed at least ten times. J is TRBJ1-5 and V is TRBV20-1, with D unresolved. Germline lookup yields CDR1 DFQATT and CDR2 SNEGSKA (reference sequence). The CDR3 has 11 amino acids. V lost 1 base to trimming and J lost 7 bases, with 5 bases between them. The CDR3 DNA reads as TGCAGTGCTAGAGTTGGACAGCCCCAGCATTTT. Translating gives CSARVGQPQHF.

This clonotype has a count of ten or more. The J gene is TRBJ2-5, the V gene TRBV11-2, with D perhaps TRBD1 (6 bases). Trimming removed 1 base from V and 6 bases from J, with 12 bases in between. Germline V gives CDR1 SGHAT, CDR2 FQNNGV. The CDR3 contains 14 residues. CDR3 sequence reads: CASSLVGRGQTQYF. The CDR3 DNA is TGTGCCAGCAGCTTAGTGGGCAGGGGACAGACCCAGTACTTC.

In its sample, this clonotype was seen many times. V usage is TRBV11-1 and J usage is TRBJ1-6; D might be TRBD1 (5 bases). The CDR3 is made up of 15 amino acids. Germline V gene lookup returns CDR1 SGHAT and CDR2 FQDESV (reference sequence). The V end was cut by 5 bases, the J end by 14 bases, with 22 bases between. The CDR3 sequence: CASSPRTTVSSALHF. DNA of the CDR3: TGTGCCAGCAGCCCCCGGACAACTGTCAGCTCGGCCCTCCACTTT.

This clonotype came up once. The V call is TRBV15, the J call TRBJ2-5; D is perhaps TRBD1 (5 bases). The length of the CDR3 is 12 residues. The germline gives CDR1 LNHNV, CDR2 YYDKDF (reference sequence). The DNA of the CDR3 is TGTTCCGCCTCAAGGGGTCATGAGACCCAGTACTTC. Translated, it gives CSASRGHETQYF.

In its sample, this clonotype was seen many times. The J gene is TRBJ2-5, the V gene TRBV7-9; 8 positions agree with TRBD1. Germline assignment: CDR1 SEHNR and CDR2 FQNEAQ (reference sequence). Germline trimming cut 5 bases from V and 3 bases from J; bases unmatched to any gene: 11. The CDR3 is made up of 16 amino acids. The CDR3 nucleotides read TGTGCCAGCAGCCCTCCCGGGGGACAGGATGAAGAGACCCAGTACTTC. It is translated as CASSPPGGQDEETQYF. The complete variable domain, with remaining parts taken from reference TRBV7-9 and TRBJ2-5, reads DTGVSQNPRHKITKRGQNVTFRCDPISEHNRLYWYRQTLGQGPEFLTYFQNEAQLEKSRLLSDRFSAERPKGSFSTLEIQRTEQGDSAMYLCASSPPGGQDEETQYFGPGTRLLVL.

The sample holds many counts of this clonotype. V and J are TRBV6-2 or TRBV6-3 and TRBJ2-7, with D uncertain. The germline V gene encodes CDR1 MNHEY and CDR2 SVGEGT. The V gene lost 0 bases and the J gene lost 6 bases, with 6 bases spanning the gap. This CDR3 comprises 12 residues. CDR3 nucleotides: TGTGCCAGCAGTTACTCATGGTCCGAGCAGTACTTC. It specifies CASSYSWSEQYF.

This clonotype was observed many times. The CDR3 DNA reads TGTGCCACCCTAAACCCGACTAGTTCAGAGACCCAGTACTTC. It yields the protein CATLNPTSSETQYF. The gene calls are TRBV6-5 and TRBJ2-5; TRBD2 is a possible D gene (6 bases). CDR3 length equals 14 residues. The V gene lost 10 bases and the J gene lost 4 bases, with 19 bases spanning the gap. Germline V lookup: CDR1 MNHEY, CDR2 SVGAGI.

This clonotype was recorded at least ten times. This chain links TRBV5-4 with TRBJ2-4, with TRBD2 matching over 11 bases. V trimming: 0 bases; J trimming: 0 bases; junction bases outside the gene matches: 14. This CDR3 region has 21 residues. Germline V gene lookup returns CDR1 SGHNT and CDR2 YYREEE (reference sequence). The CDR3 protein is CASSLVRGLAGGSLAKNIQYF. DNA for the CDR3: TGTGCCAGCAGCTTGGTGAGGGGCCTAGCGGGGGGAAGTTTAGCCAAAAACATTCAGTACTTC.

There are many counts of this clonotype. The V gene is TRBV4-2, the J gene TRBJ1-2; 12 bases match TRBD1. This CDR3 spans 18 amino acids. Germline lookup yields CDR1 LGHNA and CDR2 YNFKEQ. V lost 0 bases to trimming and J lost 0 bases; unmatched junction nucleotides: 5. The chain's CDR3 is CASSQDGTGGVANYGYTF. The CDR3 DNA reads TGTGCCAGCAGCCAAGATGGGACAGGGGGCGTCGCTAACTATGGCTACACCTTC.

The V and J genes are TRBV6-2 or TRBV6-3 and TRBJ2-5; 8 bases are a match to TRBD2. CDR1 is MNHEY, CDR2 SVGEGT, per germline. Trimming removed 4 bases from V and 3 bases from J; junction bases left unmatched: 19. The CDR3 is made up of 19 amino acids. As DNA, the CDR3 is TGTGCCAGCAGTTTGGACCCGGGGGGAACTAGCGGCAACGAAGAGACCCAGTACTTC. Protein: CASSLDPGGTSGNEETQYF.

This clonotype was seen ten or more times. The chain carries TRBV6-5 and TRBJ1-1; possible D gene TRBD1, 6 bases. Germline CDR1 is MNHEY and CDR2 is SVGAGI. The CDR3 length is 13 residues. The V end lost 2 bases, the J end lost 8 bases, and 12 bases lay between the germline ends. The CDR3: CASSYVNRVEAFF. CDR3 nucleotides: TGTGCCAGCAGTTACGTAAACAGGGTAGAAGCTTTCTTT.

This clonotype was detected many times. The chain recombines TRBV30 with TRBJ2-7, with D perhaps matching TRBD1 or TRBD2 (5 bases each). CDR3 length: 13 residues. The V end lost 8 bases, the J end lost 5 bases, and 19 bases lay between the germline ends. Germline values: CDR1 GTSNPN, CDR2 SVGIG (reference sequence). CDR3 protein: CARGRSGYDEQYF. For the CDR3, the DNA is TGTGCCAGGGGACGATCGGGATACGACGAGCAGTACTTC.

This clonotype was seen ten or more times. The rearrangement uses TRBV7-2 and TRBJ1-1, with 8 bases that match TRBD1. Germline V gene lookup returns CDR1 SGHTA and CDR2 FQGNSA. CDR3 length equals 15 residues. After removal of 3 bases from V and 1 base from J, the junction contained 4 bases not matched to a gene. The CDR3 region is CASSFPGTGNTEAFF. DNA for the CDR3: TGTGCCAGCAGCTTCCCTGGGACAGGGAACACTGAAGCTTTCTTT.

This clonotype occurred many times. V usage is TRBV7-2 and J usage is TRBJ2-7; 8 nucleotides agree with TRBD1. The CDR3 spans 13 residues. With 5 bases clipped from V and 6 bases from J, the junction kept 6 bases outside the gene matches. Germline CDR1 SGHTA, CDR2 FQGNSA. CDR3 protein: CASSPGTGVEQYF. DNA of the CDR3: TGTGCCAGCAGCCCAGGGACAGGAGTCGAGCAGTACTTC.